This T cell receptor (beta chain) was documented in a study of vaccination and CD4 T cells after COVID-19. Study details: Control cultures used a CEFX viral epitope pool, an HIV-1 Nef peptide pool, or no peptide. Findings and limits, study-wide: Convalescent patients' vaccine-specific clones were spike mono-reactive in 304 of 307 cases. Median SARS-CoV-2-reactive clonotype numbers went from 21 to 38; this increase was not significant.

Germline lookup yields CDR1 SGHRS and CDR2 YFSETQ. V was pared by 4 bases and J by 1 base, with 11 bases between. The CDR3 length is 14 residues. Sample treatment: roughly ten-day PBMC culture with coronavirus spike peptide pools or control peptides (ViraFEST assay). Sequence data for DNA of cultured CD4+ T cells were generated by the Oncomine TCR Beta short-read assay. Each CDR3 protein gets one entry after TCRdb re-called the PCR reads with MiXCR. This sample has roughly 14,000 distinct CDR3 sequences, with about 42% found just once. Points on this clonotype: The antigen remains unidentified.

This TCR came from a human donor with COVID-19. The material sequenced was cultured CD4+ T cells from blood. This chain joins TRBV5-1 and TRBJ2-5; D remains unclear. The CDR3 is CASSLGPIQETQYF. The DNA for the CDR3 is TGCGCCAGCAGCCTAGGGCCCATCCAAGAGACCCAGTACTTC.